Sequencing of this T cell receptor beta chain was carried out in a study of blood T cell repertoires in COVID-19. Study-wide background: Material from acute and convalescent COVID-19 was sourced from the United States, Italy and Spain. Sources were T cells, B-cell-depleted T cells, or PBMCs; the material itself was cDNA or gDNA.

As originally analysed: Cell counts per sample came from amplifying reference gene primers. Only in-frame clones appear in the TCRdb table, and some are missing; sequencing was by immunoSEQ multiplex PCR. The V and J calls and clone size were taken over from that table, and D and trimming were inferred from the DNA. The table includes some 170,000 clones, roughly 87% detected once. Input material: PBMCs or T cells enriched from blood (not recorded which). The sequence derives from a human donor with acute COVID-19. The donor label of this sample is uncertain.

The CDR3 loop reads CASTLRQPRGSYEQYF. In DNA form, the CDR3 reads TGTGCCAGCACGCTACGACAGCCTAGGGGCTCCTACGAGCAGTACTTC. The chain joins TRBV21-1 to TRBJ2-7; the D call of TRBD1 is as the table states it, not checked on the DNA. TRBV21-1 is designated a pseudogene. The CDR3 extends over 16 amino acids.